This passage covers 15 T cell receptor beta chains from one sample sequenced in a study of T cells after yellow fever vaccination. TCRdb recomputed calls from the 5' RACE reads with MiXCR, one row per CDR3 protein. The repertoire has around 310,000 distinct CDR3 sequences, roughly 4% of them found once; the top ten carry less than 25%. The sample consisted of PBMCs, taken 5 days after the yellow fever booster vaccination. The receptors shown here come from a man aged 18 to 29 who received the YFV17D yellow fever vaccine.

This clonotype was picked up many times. In DNA form, the CDR3 reads TGTGCCAGCAGCGTCGGGACAGGTCAAAATCAGCCCCAGCATTTT. It codes for CASSVGTGQNQPQHF. V usage is TRBV9 and J usage is TRBJ1-5; TRBD1 agrees at 8 bases. Per germline, CDR1 SGDLS and CDR2 YYNGEE. V trimming: 2 bases; J trimming: 4 bases; junction bases outside the gene matches: 5. This CDR3 spans 15 amino acids.

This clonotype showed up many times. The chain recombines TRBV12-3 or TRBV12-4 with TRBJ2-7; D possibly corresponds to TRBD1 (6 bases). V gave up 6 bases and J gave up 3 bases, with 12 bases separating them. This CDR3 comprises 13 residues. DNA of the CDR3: TGTGCCAGCAGGCACCTGGGACACTACGAGCAGTACGTC. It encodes CASRHLGHYEQYV.

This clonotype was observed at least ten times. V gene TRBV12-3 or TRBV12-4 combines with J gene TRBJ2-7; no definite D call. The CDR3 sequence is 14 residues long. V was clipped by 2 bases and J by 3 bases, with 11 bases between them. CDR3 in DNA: TGTGCCAGCAGTTTAAGAGTAACCCTCTACGAGCAGTACTTC. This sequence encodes CASSLRVTLYEQYF.

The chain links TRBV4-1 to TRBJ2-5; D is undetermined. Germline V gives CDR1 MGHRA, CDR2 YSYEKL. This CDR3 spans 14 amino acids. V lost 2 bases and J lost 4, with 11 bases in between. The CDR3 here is CASSQRARGETQYF. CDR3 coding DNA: TGCGCCAGCAGCCAACGAGCCCGTGGAGAGACCCAGTACTTC.

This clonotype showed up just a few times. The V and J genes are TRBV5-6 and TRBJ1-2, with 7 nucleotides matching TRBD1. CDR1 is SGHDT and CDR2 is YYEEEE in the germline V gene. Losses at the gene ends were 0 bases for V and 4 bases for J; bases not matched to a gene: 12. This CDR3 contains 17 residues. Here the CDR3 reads CASSLEFSPGTAYGYTF. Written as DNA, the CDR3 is TGTGCCAGCAGCTTGGAATTTAGCCCTGGGACAGCCTATGGCTACACCTTC.

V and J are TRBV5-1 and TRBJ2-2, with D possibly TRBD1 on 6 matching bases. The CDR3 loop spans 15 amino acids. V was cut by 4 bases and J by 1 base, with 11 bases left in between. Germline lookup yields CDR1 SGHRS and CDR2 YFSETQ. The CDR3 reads CASSPDRLNTGELFF. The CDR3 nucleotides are TGCGCCAGCAGCCCGGACAGACTGAACACCGGGGAGCTGTTTTTT. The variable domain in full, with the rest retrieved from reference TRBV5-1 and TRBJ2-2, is KAGVTQTPRYLIKTRGQQVTLSCSPISGHRSVSWYQQTPGQGLQFLFEYFSETQRNKGNFPGRFSGRQFSNSRSEMNVSTLELGDSALYLCASSPDRLNTGELFFGEGSRLTVL.

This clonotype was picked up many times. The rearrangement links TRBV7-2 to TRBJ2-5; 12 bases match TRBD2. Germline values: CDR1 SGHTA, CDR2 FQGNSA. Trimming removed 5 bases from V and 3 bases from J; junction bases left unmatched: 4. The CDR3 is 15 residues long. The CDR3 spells CASSATSGGKETQYF. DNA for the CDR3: TGTGCCAGCAGCGCCACTAGCGGGGGGAAAGAGACCCAGTACTTC.

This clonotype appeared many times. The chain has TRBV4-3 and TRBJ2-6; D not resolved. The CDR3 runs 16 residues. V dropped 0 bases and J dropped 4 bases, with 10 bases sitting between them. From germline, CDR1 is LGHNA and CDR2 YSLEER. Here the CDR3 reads CASSQDEFPGANVLTF. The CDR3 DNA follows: TGCGCCAGCAGCCAAGACGAATTTCCCGGGGCCAACGTCCTGACTTTC.

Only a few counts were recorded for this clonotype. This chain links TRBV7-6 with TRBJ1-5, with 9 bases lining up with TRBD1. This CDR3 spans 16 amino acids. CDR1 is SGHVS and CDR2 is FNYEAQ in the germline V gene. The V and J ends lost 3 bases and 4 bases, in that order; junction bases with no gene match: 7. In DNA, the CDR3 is TGTGCCAGCAGCTTTGAGGGGACAGGGCGTAATCAGCCCCAGCATTTT. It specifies CASSFEGTGRNQPQHF.

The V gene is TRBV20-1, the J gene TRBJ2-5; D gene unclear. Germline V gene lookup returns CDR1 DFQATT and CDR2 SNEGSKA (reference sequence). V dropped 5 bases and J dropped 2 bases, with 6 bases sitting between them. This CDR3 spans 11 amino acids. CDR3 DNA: TGCAGTGCTGAAGGGCAAGAGACCCAGTACTTC. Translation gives CSAEGQETQYF.

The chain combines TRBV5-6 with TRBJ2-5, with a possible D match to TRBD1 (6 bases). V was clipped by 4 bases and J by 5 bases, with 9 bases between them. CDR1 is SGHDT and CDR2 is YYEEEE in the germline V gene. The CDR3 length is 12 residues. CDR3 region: CASSLGHETQYF. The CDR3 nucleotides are TGTGCCAGCAGCCTGGGACACGAGACCCAGTACTTC.

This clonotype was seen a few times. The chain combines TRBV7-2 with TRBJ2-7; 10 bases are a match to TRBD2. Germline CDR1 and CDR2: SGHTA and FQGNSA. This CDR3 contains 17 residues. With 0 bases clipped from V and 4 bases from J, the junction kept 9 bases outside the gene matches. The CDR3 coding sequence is TGTGCCAGCAGCTTAGCCCCTTCAGCGGGGGGGCTGTACGAGCAGTACTTC. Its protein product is CASSLAPSAGGLYEQYF.

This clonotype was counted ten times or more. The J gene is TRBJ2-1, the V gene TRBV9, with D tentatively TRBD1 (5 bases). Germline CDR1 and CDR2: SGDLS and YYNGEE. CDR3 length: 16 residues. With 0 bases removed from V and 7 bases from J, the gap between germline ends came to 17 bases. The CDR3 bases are TGTGCCAGCAGCGTAGCTTTCAGGGTGAAGGAAAATGAGCAGTTCTTC. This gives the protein CASSVAFRVKENEQFF.

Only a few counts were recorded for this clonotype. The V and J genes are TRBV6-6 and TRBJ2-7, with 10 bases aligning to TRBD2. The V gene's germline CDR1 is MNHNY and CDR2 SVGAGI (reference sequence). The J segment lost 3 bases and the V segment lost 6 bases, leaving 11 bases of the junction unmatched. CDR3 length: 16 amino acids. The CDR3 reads CASRSPTSGGVYEQYF. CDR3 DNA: TGTGCCAGCAGATCCCCTACCAGCGGGGGGGTCTACGAGCAGTACTTC.

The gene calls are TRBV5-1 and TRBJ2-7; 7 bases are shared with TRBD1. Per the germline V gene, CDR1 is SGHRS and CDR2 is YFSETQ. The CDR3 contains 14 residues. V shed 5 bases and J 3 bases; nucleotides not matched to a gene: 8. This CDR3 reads CASRVGTVYYEQYF. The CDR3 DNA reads TGCGCCAGCAGAGTAGGGACAGTCTACTACGAGCAGTACTTC.